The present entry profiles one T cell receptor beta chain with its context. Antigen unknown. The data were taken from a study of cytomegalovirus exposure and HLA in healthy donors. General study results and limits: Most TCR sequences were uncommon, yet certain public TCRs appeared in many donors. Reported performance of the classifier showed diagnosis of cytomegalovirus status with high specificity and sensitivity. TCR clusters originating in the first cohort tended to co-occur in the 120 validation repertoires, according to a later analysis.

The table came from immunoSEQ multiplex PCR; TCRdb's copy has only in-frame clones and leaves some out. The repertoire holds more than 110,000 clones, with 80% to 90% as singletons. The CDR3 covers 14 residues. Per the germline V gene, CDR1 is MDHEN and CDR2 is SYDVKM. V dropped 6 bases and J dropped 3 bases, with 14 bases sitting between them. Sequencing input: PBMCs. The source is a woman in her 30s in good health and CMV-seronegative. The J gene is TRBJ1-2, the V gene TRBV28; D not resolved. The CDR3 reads CASRDSGLDYGYTF. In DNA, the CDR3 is TGTGCCAGCAGGGACTCCGGACTGGACTATGGCTACACCTTC.